This T cell receptor (beta chain) was identified in a study of blood T cell repertoires in COVID-19. Study-level information: COVID-19 samples from acute and convalescent phases originated in the United States, Italy and Spain. The cDNA or gDNA used as material had been derived from T cells, B-cell-depleted T cells, or PBMCs.

Germline V gene lookup returns CDR1 SGHTA and CDR2 FQGTGA. V shed 2 bases and J 9 bases; nucleotides not matched to a gene: 7. The CDR3 covers 14 residues. Profiled with immunoSEQ multiplex PCR; TCRdb holds only in-frame clones, not every one. The profile covers about 200,000 clones, with roughly 88% appearing a single time and 10% to 11% taken by the ten largest. The chain carries TRBV7-3 and TRBJ2-1; 7 positions match TRBD2. Sequencing was carried out using peripheral blood. This receptor was obtained from a human donor with active or convalescent COVID-19. The donor label of this sample is uncertain. CDR3: CASSLGPTSVEQFF. The CDR3 DNA follows: TGTGCCAGCAGCTTAGGGCCTACTAGCGTTGAGCAGTTCTTC.